The next 5 T cell receptor beta chains were all read from a single sample in a study of blood T cell repertoires in COVID-19. Assay used: immunoSEQ multiplex PCR; TCRdb lists only in-frame clones, some missing. The table has about 240,000 clones, roughly 81% seen once. The sample taken for sequencing was peripheral blood. Every receptor here comes from a woman older than 75 with COVID-19, enrolled during active disease.

This rearrangement joins TRBV14 to TRBJ2-7; D is unresolved. The CDR3 extends over 13 amino acids. Per the germline V gene, CDR1 is SGHDN and CDR2 is FVKESK. Trimming left V 6 bases short and J 3 bases short, with 12 bases between. The CDR3 DNA is TGTGCCAGCAGTGCCCAGGTCGTCTACGAGCAGTACTTC. It specifies CASSAQVVYEQYF.

V is TRBV28 and J is TRBJ1-2; TRBD1 might be the D (5 bases). The CDR3 contains 10 residues. CDR1 is MDHEN and CDR2 is SYDVKM in the germline V gene. Trimming left V 8 bases short and J 8 bases short, with 9 bases between. The CDR3, as DNA: TGTGCCAGCGGCAAGGGGGGCTACACCTTC. It yields the protein CASGKGGYTF.

The chain couples TRBV7-2 to TRBJ1-5, with D perhaps TRBD1 (6 bases). Germline V lookup: CDR1 SGHTA, CDR2 FQGNSA. The CDR3 totals 14 residues. Deletions cut 6 bases from V and 2 bases from J, with 11 bases between. The CDR3 sequence is CASSERQGNQPQHF. In DNA, the CDR3 is TGTGCCAGCAGTGAACGACAGGGCAATCAGCCCCAGCATTTT.

The chain joins TRBV7-2 to TRBJ1-2; D is uncertain. Germline loops: CDR1 SGHTA, CDR2 FQGNSA. Deletions cut 0 bases from V and 3 bases from J, with 5 bases between. The CDR3 totals 13 residues. The CDR3 DNA is TGTGCCAGCAGCTTAGCCAGTCACTATGGCTACACCTTC. Amino acids: CASSLASHYGYTF.

This clone was observed once. The chain links TRBV6-5 to TRBJ2-5; tentative D call: TRBD2 (5 bases). This CDR3 region has 14 residues. CDR1 and CDR2 from the germline V gene are MNHEY and SVGAGI. Trimming pared 6 bases from V and 5 bases from J, leaving 16 bases between. For the CDR3, the DNA is TGTGCCAGCAGCCGCCGCACGGGGTGGGAGACCCAGTACTTC. Protein sequence: CASSRRTGWETQYF.